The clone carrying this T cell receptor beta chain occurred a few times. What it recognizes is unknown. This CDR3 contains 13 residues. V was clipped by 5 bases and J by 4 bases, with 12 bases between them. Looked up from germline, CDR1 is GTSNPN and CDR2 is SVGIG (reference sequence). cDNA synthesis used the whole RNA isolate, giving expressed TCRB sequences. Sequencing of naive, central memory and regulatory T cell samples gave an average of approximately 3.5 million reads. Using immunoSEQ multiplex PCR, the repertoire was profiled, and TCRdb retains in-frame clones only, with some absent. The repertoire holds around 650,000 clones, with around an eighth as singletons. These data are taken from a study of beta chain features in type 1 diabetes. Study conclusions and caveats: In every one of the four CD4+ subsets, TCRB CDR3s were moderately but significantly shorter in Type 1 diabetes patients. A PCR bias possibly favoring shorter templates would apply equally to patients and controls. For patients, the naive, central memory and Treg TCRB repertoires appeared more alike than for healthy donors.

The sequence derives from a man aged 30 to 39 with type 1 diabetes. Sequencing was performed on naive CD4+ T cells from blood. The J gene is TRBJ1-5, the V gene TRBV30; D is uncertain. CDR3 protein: CAWDPGQNQPQHF. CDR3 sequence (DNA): TGTGCCTGGGATCCCGGGCAGAATCAGCCCCAGCATTTT.